The subject of this entry is one T cell receptor beta chain. Germline V CDR1 and CDR2: SGHTA, FQGNSA. J gave up 2 bases and V 3 bases, and 6 bases lay outside the gene matches. The length of the CDR3 is 16 residues. These data originate in a study of blood T cell repertoires in COVID-19. Study context: Acute and convalescent COVID-19 samples came from the United States, Italy and Spain.

Clones were sequenced by immunoSEQ multiplex PCR, and TCRdb holds only the in-frame ones, with some missing. The table lists about 49,000 clones, over 70% of them singletons. This clonotype originated in an elderly woman with COVID-19, enrolled during active disease. Material: peripheral blood. The chain is built from TRBV7-2 and TRBJ2-2, with TRBD1 identical over 7 bases. The CDR3 is CASSFTGVKNTGELFF. CDR3 nucleotides: TGTGCCAGCAGCTTCACAGGGGTGAAAAACACCGGGGAGCTGTTTTTT.